The following is a T cell receptor beta chain sequence with its context. Original analysis: Cell counts per sample came from amplifying reference gene primers. This table comes from immunoSEQ multiplex PCR, and its TCRdb copy is limited to in-frame clones, with some not included. V, J and clone size are those of that table, while D and trimming were read from the DNA. The sample has 45,000 to 50,000 clones, 83% seen once. The germline V gene encodes CDR1 SGHTA and CDR2 FQGNSA. This CDR3 region has 18 residues. V was trimmed by 0 bases and J by 1 base, leaving 13 bases between them. The data belong to a study of blood T cell repertoires in COVID-19. Study-level background: Some COVID-19 samples were acute and others convalescent; all came from the United States, Italy and Spain.

The source is a man older than 75 in a cohort sampled during active COVID-19. The sequencing input was peripheral blood. The chain couples TRBV7-2 to TRBJ2-6; D might be TRBD1 (6 bases). The CDR3 DNA is TGTGCCAGCAGCTTAGCTATAGGCAGGGGTTCTGGGGCCAACGTCCTGACTTTC. It translates to CASSLAIGRGSGANVLTF.